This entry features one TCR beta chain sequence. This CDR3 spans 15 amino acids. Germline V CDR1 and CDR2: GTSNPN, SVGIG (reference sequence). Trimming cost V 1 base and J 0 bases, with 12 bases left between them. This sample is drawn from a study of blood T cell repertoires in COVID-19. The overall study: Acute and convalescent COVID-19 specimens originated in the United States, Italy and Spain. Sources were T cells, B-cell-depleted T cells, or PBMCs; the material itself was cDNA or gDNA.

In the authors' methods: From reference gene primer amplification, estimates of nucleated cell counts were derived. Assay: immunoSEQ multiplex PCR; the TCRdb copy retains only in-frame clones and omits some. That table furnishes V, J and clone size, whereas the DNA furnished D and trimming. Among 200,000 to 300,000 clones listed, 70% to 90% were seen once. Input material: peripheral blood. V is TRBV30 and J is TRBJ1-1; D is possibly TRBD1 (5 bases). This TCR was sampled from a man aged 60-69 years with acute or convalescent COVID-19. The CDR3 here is CAWSGRGLMNTEAFF. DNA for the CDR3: TGTGCCTGGAGTGGAAGGGGCTTAATGAACACTGAAGCTTTCTTT.